The entry below gives a single T cell receptor (beta chain) sequence along with its context. Its antigen is as yet unknown. Primers: 60 Vbeta forward and 13 Jbeta reverse. Profiling relied on immunoSEQ multiplex PCR, and the TCRdb table lists in-frame clones only, not all of them. Among fewer than 200,000 clones listed, around three quarters were seen once. The data are from a study of cytomegalovirus exposure and HLA in healthy donors. Study-level points and caveats: The HLA-A and HLA-B alleles of most subjects were reportedly predicted accurately from TCR beta sequences.

This TCR came from a middle-aged man in good health and CMV-seronegative. Material: PBMCs.

Here the CDR3 DNA reads TGCGCCAGCAGCCCGGACAGAGATCAGCCCCAGCATTTT. It codes for CASSPDRDQPQHF. The gene calls are TRBV5-1 and TRBJ1-5, with D maybe TRBD1 (6 bases). Trimming left V 4 bases short and J 5 bases short, with 10 bases between. The CDR3 has 13 residues. Germline V gene lookup returns CDR1 SGHRS and CDR2 YFSETQ.